The rows below give T cell receptor beta chains drawn from one sample of a study of cytomegalovirus exposure and HLA in healthy donors. The table came from immunoSEQ multiplex PCR; TCRdb's copy has only in-frame clones and leaves some out. The sample contains approximately 160,000 clones, approximately 96% of which appear only once. Sequenced material: PBMCs. These receptors came from a woman under 30 in good health and CMV-seronegative. Each CDR3 is given with its conserved first and last residue. D genes are given only for firm matches. The listing skips clone size in some rows; elsewhere it reads once, few, many or a size class.

j_call: TRBJ1-2; clone_size: NA; v_call: TRBV2; d_call: NA; cdr3_nt: TGTGCCAGCAGTGGGCGGGGGCACGGCTACACCTTC; cdr3_aa: CASSGRGHGYTF
j_call: TRBJ2-3; clone_size: NA; v_call: TRBV4-3; d_call: NA; cdr3_nt: TGCGCCAGCAGCCAAGATTTGGTGGCCGGGGATACGCAGTATTTT; cdr3_aa: CASSQDLVAGDTQYF
j_call: TRBJ2-3; clone_size: NA; v_call: TRBV7-2; d_call: TRBD2; cdr3_nt: TGTGCCAGCAGCTTAGTTCGGGGGGGCGGTTCAGGTACGCAGTATTTT; cdr3_aa: CASSLVRGGGSGTQYF
j_call: TRBJ1-1; clone_size: NA; v_call: TRBV4-1; d_call: TRBD1; cdr3_nt: TGCGCCAGCAGCCCGACAGGGGGTGGCACTGAAGCTTTCTTT; cdr3_aa: CASSPTGGGTEAFF
j_call: TRBJ1-1; clone_size: NA; v_call: TRBV6-1; d_call: TRBD1; cdr3_nt: TGTGCCAGCATGAAACAGGGGCCTGAAGCTTTCTTT; cdr3_aa: CASMKQGPEAFF
j_call: TRBJ1-4; clone_size: NA; v_call: TRBV5-1; d_call: TRBD1; cdr3_nt: TGCGCCAGCAGCTGGACAGGGGGCGGGAATGAAAAACTGTTTTTT; cdr3_aa: CASSWTGGGNEKLFF
j_call: TRBJ1-2; clone_size: NA; v_call: TRBV10-3; d_call: NA; cdr3_nt: TGTGCCATCAGTGAGTCAGGACAGCACTATGGCTACACCTTC; cdr3_aa: CAISESGQHYGYTF
j_call: TRBJ2-7; clone_size: NA; v_call: TRBV18; d_call: TRBD1; cdr3_nt: TGTGCCAGCTCAACAGGGGGCAGGGGGGAGCAGTACTTC; cdr3_aa: CASSTGGRGEQYF
j_call: TRBJ1-2; clone_size: NA; v_call: TRBV4-3; d_call: NA; cdr3_nt: TGCGCCAGCAGCCAAGATCTTTTACAGGCCGCCTATGGCTACACCTTC; cdr3_aa: CASSQDLLQAAYGYTF
j_call: TRBJ1-6; clone_size: NA; v_call: TRBV18; d_call: NA; cdr3_nt: TGTGCCAGCTCACCGTCGGGGAATTCACCCCTCCACTTT; cdr3_aa: CASSPSGNSPLHF
j_call: TRBJ1-2; clone_size: NA; v_call: TRBV4-1; d_call: TRBD1; cdr3_nt: TGCGCCAGCAGCCAAGGGGACAGCGTTAACTATGGCTACACCTTC; cdr3_aa: CASSQGDSVNYGYTF
j_call: TRBJ2-5; clone_size: NA; v_call: TRBV9; d_call: TRBD2; cdr3_nt: TGTGCCAGCAGCGCCCACGGGGGGATGCAAGAGACCCAGTACTTC; cdr3_aa: CASSAHGGMQETQYF
j_call: TRBJ2-1; clone_size: NA; v_call: TRBV27; d_call: NA; cdr3_nt: TGTGCCAGCAGCTTGACTGGTTACTCCTACAATGAGCAGTTCTTC; cdr3_aa: CASSLTGYSYNEQFF
j_call: TRBJ1-6; clone_size: NA; v_call: TRBV18; d_call: TRBD1; cdr3_nt: TGTGCCAGCTCACTTACCGGACAGGGCGTTTCTAATTCACCCCTCCACTTT; cdr3_aa: CASSLTGQGVSNSPLHF
j_call: TRBJ1-4; clone_size: NA; v_call: TRBV2; d_call: NA; cdr3_nt: TGTGCCAGCAGTGAGGGACAAAGCCAGAATGAAAAACTGTTTTTT; cdr3_aa: CASSEGQSQNEKLFF
j_call: TRBJ2-4; clone_size: NA; v_call: TRBV5-1; d_call: NA; cdr3_nt: TGCGCCAGCAGCCCAGCGACTAGTTCTGGCATTCAGTACTTC; cdr3_aa: CASSPATSSGIQYF
j_call: TRBJ2-6; clone_size: once; v_call: TRBV13; d_call: NA; cdr3_nt: TGTGCCAGCAGCATACAGGGAAGAGGGGCCAACGTCCTGACTTTC; cdr3_aa: CASSIQGRGANVLTF
j_call: TRBJ2-3; clone_size: NA; v_call: TRBV7-3; d_call: NA; cdr3_nt: TGTGCCAGCAGCTCAGGACTTAGCACAGATACGCAGTATTTT; cdr3_aa: CASSSGLSTDTQYF
j_call: TRBJ1-1; clone_size: NA; v_call: TRBV10-3; d_call: NA; cdr3_nt: TGTGCCATCAGTGAGAGCGGGGACACTGAAGCTTTCTTT; cdr3_aa: CAISESGDTEAFF
j_call: TRBJ1-5; clone_size: NA; v_call: TRBV6-5; d_call: TRBD1; cdr3_nt: TGTGCCAGCACCCTCCGGGACAGAGGCAATCAGCCCCAGCATTTT; cdr3_aa: CASTLRDRGNQPQHF
j_call: TRBJ1-6; clone_size: NA; v_call: TRBV6-1; d_call: NA; cdr3_nt: TGTGCCAGCAGTGACAATCTGAGCTCCTATAATTCACCCCTCCACTTT; cdr3_aa: CASSDNLSSYNSPLHF
j_call: TRBJ1-2; clone_size: NA; v_call: TRBV5-6; d_call: NA; cdr3_nt: TGTGCCAGCAGCCGCCGAGGGCGAACTAACTATGGCTACACCTTC; cdr3_aa: CASSRRGRTNYGYTF
j_call: TRBJ1-1; clone_size: NA; v_call: TRBV6-6; d_call: NA; cdr3_nt: TGTGCCAGCAGTAGGGGACTGGAGTTAGCTTTCTTT; cdr3_aa: CASSRGLELAFF
j_call: TRBJ2-3; clone_size: NA; v_call: TRBV18; d_call: TRBD1; cdr3_nt: TGTGCCAGCTCATCGGGACAGAGCACAGATACGCAGTATTTT; cdr3_aa: CASSSGQSTDTQYF
j_call: TRBJ2-7; clone_size: NA; v_call: TRBV6-1; d_call: TRBD1; cdr3_nt: TGTGCCAGCCACCTGGGACAGCCCCCCTACGAGCAGTACTTC; cdr3_aa: CASHLGQPPYEQYF
j_call: TRBJ1-5; clone_size: NA; v_call: TRBV4-1; d_call: TRBD1; cdr3_nt: TGCGCCAGCCGCGACAGGGAGAATAGCAATCAGCCCCAGCATTTT; cdr3_aa: CASRDRENSNQPQHF
j_call: TRBJ1-2; clone_size: NA; v_call: TRBV11-3; d_call: NA; cdr3_nt: TGTGCCAGCAGCCCAAGAACAGGGTATGGTTATGGCTACACCTTC; cdr3_aa: CASSPRTGYGYGYTF
j_call: TRBJ1-1; clone_size: NA; v_call: TRBV6-1; d_call: NA; cdr3_nt: TGTGCCAGCACCAGACAGGTCTTAGGGACTGAAGCTTTCTTT; cdr3_aa: CASTRQVLGTEAFF
j_call: TRBJ2-7; clone_size: NA; v_call: TRBV18; d_call: NA; cdr3_nt: TGTGCCAGCTCACCCTCAACGGTCACCTACGAGCAGTACTTC; cdr3_aa: CASSPSTVTYEQYF
j_call: TRBJ1-4; clone_size: NA; v_call: TRBV6-1; d_call: TRBD1; cdr3_nt: TGTGCCAGCGGTGGACAGGGTTTGGGAAATGAAAAACTGTTTTTT; cdr3_aa: CASGGQGLGNEKLFF
j_call: TRBJ1-1; clone_size: many; v_call: TRBV6-6; d_call: NA; cdr3_nt: TGTGCCAGCAGTTACGTGGAGCCCATGAACACTGAAGCTTTCTTT; cdr3_aa: CASSYVEPMNTEAFF
j_call: TRBJ1-6; clone_size: NA; v_call: TRBV19; d_call: NA; cdr3_nt: TGTGCCAGTAGTAGTGCAGATAATTCACCCCTCCACTTT; cdr3_aa: CASSSADNSPLHF
j_call: TRBJ2-7; clone_size: NA; v_call: TRBV7-6; d_call: TRBD1; cdr3_nt: TGTGCCAGCAGCTCACTCCGGGACAGGGGCTACGAGCAGTACTTC; cdr3_aa: CASSSLRDRGYEQYF
j_call: TRBJ2-1; clone_size: NA; v_call: TRBV6-6; d_call: NA; cdr3_nt: TGTGCCAGCAGTTTAACAGGGTTTCATGAGCAGTTCTTC; cdr3_aa: CASSLTGFHEQFF
j_call: TRBJ2-1; clone_size: NA; v_call: TRBV7-2; d_call: NA; cdr3_nt: TGTGCCAGCAGCACGACAGGCATCAATGAGCAGTTCTTC; cdr3_aa: CASSTTGINEQFF
j_call: TRBJ2-7; clone_size: NA; v_call: TRBV11-2; d_call: TRBD1; cdr3_nt: TGTGCCAGCAGCTGGGGACAGACATACGAGCAGTACTTC; cdr3_aa: CASSWGQTYEQYF